The 5 T cell receptor beta chains given below trace back to one sample, sequenced in a study of T cell responses to AZD1222 COVID-19 vaccine. TCRdb keeps only in-frame clones here, not all; method: immunoSEQ multiplex PCR. The table has 180,000 or so clones, 94% seen once. The sample in question was peripheral blood, obtained on day 0 of AZD1222 vaccination. The receptor source for this set is an adult in good health.

The chain recombines TRBV10-3 with TRBJ1-3; 7 bases line up with TRBD1. From germline, CDR1 is ENHRY and CDR2 SYGVKD. The CDR3 sequence is 15 residues long. V trimming: 0 bases; J trimming: 2 bases; junction bases outside the gene matches: 1. CDR3 protein: CAISESGTAGNTIYF. CDR3 nucleotide sequence: TGTGCCATCAGTGAGTCGGGGACAGCTGGAAACACCATATATTTT.

This clone was counted a single time. The chain couples TRBV29-1 to TRBJ1-2; TRBD1 is a possible D gene (5 bases). There are 13 residues in the CDR3. The germline CDR1 and CDR2 sequences are SQVTM and ANQGSEA. The V end lost 4 bases, the J end lost 4 bases, and 13 bases lay between the germline ends. The CDR3 nucleotides are TGCAGCGTTGTCGGGGGATCGCCCTATGGCTACACCTTC. It specifies CSVVGGSPYGYTF.

V and J are TRBV7-9 and TRBJ1-2, with TRBD1 identical over 9 bases. Germline CDR1 and CDR2: SEHNR and FQNEAQ (reference sequence). After removal of 2 bases from V and 6 bases from J, the junction contained 16 bases not matched to a gene. This CDR3 has 18 amino acids. Here the CDR3 DNA reads TGTGCCAGCAGCTTAATAGAGGCGCGCGGTGGGACAGGGAATGGCTACACCTTC. Encoded protein: CASSLIEARGGTGNGYTF. The variable domain in full, completed from reference TRBV7-9 and TRBJ1-2, reads DTGVSQNPRHKITKRGQNVTFRCDPISEHNRLYWYRQTLGQGPEFLTYFQNEAQLEKSRLLSDRFSAERPKGSFSTLEIQRTEQGDSAMYLCASSLIEARGGTGNGYTFGSGTRLTVV.

The V gene is TRBV20-1, the J gene TRBJ1-1, with 7 nucleotides matching TRBD1. V shed 3 bases, J shed 5 bases, and the junction held 12 bases outside the gene matches. Germline CDR1 is DFQATT and CDR2 is SNEGSKA (reference sequence). This CDR3 is 15 amino acids long. The CDR3 DNA reads TGCAGTGCTAGTTTTGAGACAGGGTTGGAGACTGAAGCTTTCTTT. Translation: CSASFETGLETEAFF.

V gene TRBV7-9 combines with J gene TRBJ2-1, with TRBD2 matching over 8 bases. The CDR3 sequence is 16 residues long. From germline, CDR1 is SEHNR and CDR2 FQNEAQ (reference sequence). Trimming at V came to 1 base and at J to 7 bases, leaving 9 bases not matched to a gene. CDR3 residues: CASSLGSGGSVNEQFF. The CDR3 bases are TGTGCCAGCAGCTTAGGATCGGGAGGGTCTGTGAATGAGCAGTTCTTC.